Each of the 20 T cell receptor beta chains below was sequenced from the same sample in a study of Graves' ophthalmopathy and Graves' hyperthyroidism. Amplified TCR beta CDR3 regions were obtained using RNA transcripts as template. HTBI primers primed a first-round RT-PCR, and a second-round multiplex PCR followed. TCRdb reprocessed the multiplex PCR reads via MiXCR and lists one record per CDR3 protein. The profile shows about 420,000 distinct CDR3 sequences, 20% to 25% of them singletons. The sample consisted of peripheral blood. The source of these receptors is a woman aged 18 to 35 with stable Graves' hyperthyroidism.

In this sample, this clonotype turned up many times. This sequence joins TRBV20-1 and TRBJ2-7, with D possibly TRBD2 on 6 matching bases. The germline V gene encodes CDR1 DFQATT and CDR2 SNEGSKA (reference sequence). The CDR3 covers 13 residues. As DNA, the CDR3 is TGCAGCGCCCTCGACATGTGGGAGGACGAGCAGTACTTC. Its translation is CSALDMWEDEQYF.

This chain connects TRBV6-1 to TRBJ2-7; 14 nucleotides line up with TRBD2. CDR1 MNHNS and CDR2 SASEGT come from the germline V gene. J was trimmed by 12 bases and V by 4 bases; bases with no gene match: 8. The CDR3 runs 14 residues. The CDR3 DNA is TGTGCCAGCAGTGGATTGGGACTAGCGGGGGTCAGGTACTTC. Translation: CASSGLGLAGVRYF.

J is TRBJ1-1 and V is TRBV5-6; TRBD1 is a possible D gene (5 bases). V lost 0 bases to trimming and J lost 5 bases, with 14 bases between them. There are 15 residues in the CDR3. Germline CDR1 and CDR2: SGHDT and YYEEEE. CDR3 amino acids: CASSLAWGGRTEAFF. The CDR3 nucleotides read TGTGCCAGCAGCTTGGCCTGGGGGGGAAGAACTGAAGCTTTCTTT.

This clonotype appeared many times. V is TRBV28 and J is TRBJ2-7; 12 positions agree with TRBD1. Germline V CDR1 and CDR2: MDHEN, SYDVKM. Trimming cost V 4 bases and J 4 bases; bases outside gene matches: 5. This CDR3 is 15 amino acids long. CDR3 protein: CASSWGQGAGYEQYF. As DNA, the CDR3 is TGTGCCAGCAGTTGGGGACAGGGGGCAGGTTACGAGCAGTACTTC.

This clonotype occurred many times. The V gene is TRBV6-5, the J gene TRBJ1-1; no reliable D call. Trimming left V 0 bases short and J 7 bases short, with 9 bases between. The CDR3 loop spans 13 amino acids. The V gene's germline CDR1 is MNHEY and CDR2 SVGAGI. In nucleotides, the CDR3 is TGTGCCAGCAGTTACTCGAGAAGAGATGAAGCTTTCTTT. This codes for CASSYSRRDEAFF.

This clonotype has a count of ten or more. The chain links TRBV10-3 to TRBJ2-7; the D is unclear. This CDR3 is 14 amino acids long. The V end was cut by 0 bases, the J end by 0 bases, with 6 bases between. The germline V gene encodes CDR1 ENHRY and CDR2 SYGVKD. CDR3 loop: CAISESPTSYEQYF. Written as DNA, the CDR3 is TGTGCCATCAGTGAGTCGCCCACCTCCTACGAGCAGTACTTC.

Ten or more counts support this clonotype. The rearrangement uses TRBV29-1 and TRBJ2-5; D gene unclear. CDR1 and CDR2 from the germline V gene are SQVTM and ANQGSEA. The CDR3 is made up of 14 amino acids. Between the trimmed V and J ends, which lost 2 bases and 1 base, there was a span of 11 bases. CDR3 residues: CSVESRTVQETQYF. Here the CDR3 DNA reads TGCAGCGTTGAAAGTCGGACGGTCCAAGAGACCCAGTACTTC.

This clonotype showed up many times. This sequence joins TRBV19 and TRBJ1-1; 8 positions agree with TRBD1. CDR3 length: 16 amino acids. The V and J ends lost 4 bases and 2 bases, in that order; junction bases with no gene match: 9. Germline V gene data show CDR1 as LNHDA and CDR2 as SQIVND (reference sequence). The chain's CDR3 is CASSSSAGQENTEAFF. CDR3 sequence (DNA): TGTGCCAGTAGTAGCTCGGCGGGACAGGAAAACACTGAAGCTTTCTTT.

The gene calls are TRBV28 and TRBJ2-7; no clear D gene. V lost 4 bases and J 7 bases, leaving 17 bases between the germline ends. The CDR3 sequence is 14 residues long. From germline, CDR1 is MDHEN and CDR2 SYDVKM. The DNA for the CDR3 is TGTGCCAGCAGTTCACACGGGTCCCTGATTGAGCAGTACTTC. It encodes CASSSHGSLIEQYF. Complete variable domain (other parts from reference TRBV28 and TRBJ2-7): DVKVTQSSRYLVKRTGEKVFLECVQDMDHENMFWYRQDPGLGLRLIYFSYDVKMKEKGDIPEGYSVSREKKERFSLILESASTNQTSMYLCASSSHGSLIEQYFGPGTRLTVT.

This chain uses TRBV28 with TRBJ1-5; the match to TRBD1 covers 10 bases. The junction had 3 bases not matched to a gene; V was cut back by 2 bases and J by 5 bases. This CDR3 has 15 residues. From germline, CDR1 is MDHEN and CDR2 SYDVKM. The chain's CDR3 is CASSLIGQGDQPQHF. As DNA, the CDR3 is TGTGCCAGCAGTTTAATTGGACAGGGGGATCAGCCCCAGCATTTT.

This clonotype was seen ten or more times. CDR3 in amino acids: CASSEGPYNSPLHF. The CDR3 bases are TGTGCCAGCTCAGAGGGGCCTTATAATTCACCCCTCCACTTT. The rearrangement links TRBV2 to TRBJ1-6, with D perhaps TRBD1 (5 bases). CDR1 SNHLY and CDR2 FYNNEI come from the germline V gene. CDR3 length: 14 residues. Trimming shortened V by 8 bases and J by 4 bases, and 12 bases separated the two germline ends.

Worth noting for this clonotype: The CDR3 does not end in the conserved phenylalanine or tryptophan, so this is likely a read error. The limits of the CDR3 on the DNA are not certain, so only TCRdb's listed CDR3 is given. This chain links TRBV7-2 with TRBJ1-5. Germline assignment: CDR1 SGHTA and CDR2 FQGNSA. The CDR3 contains 15 residues when both ends are counted. CDR3 protein: CASSSVVEYNQPQRL.

This clonotype was counted many times. The chain uses TRBV7-9 and TRBJ1-2; TRBD1 might be the D (6 bases). The CDR3 has 14 amino acids. Germline CDR1 SEHNR, CDR2 FQNEAQ (reference sequence). Trimming pared 3 bases from V and 4 bases from J, leaving 12 bases between. In nucleotides, the CDR3 is TGTGCCAGCAGCTTCACCGGGACACCCTATGGCTACACCTTC. It translates to CASSFTGTPYGYTF.

The rearrangement links TRBV6-1 to TRBJ1-2, with D hard to call. The CDR3 is made up of 14 amino acids. The germline V gene encodes CDR1 MNHNS and CDR2 SASEGT. V was cut by 5 bases and J by 10 bases, with 20 bases left in between. CDR3: CASSPFGPPSPYTF. CDR3 DNA: TGTGCCAGCAGTCCATTTGGTCCTCCTAGTCCCTACACCTTC.

The rearrangement links TRBV27 to TRBJ1-1; a weak D match, TRBD1 (6 bases). This CDR3 is 15 amino acids long. CDR1 is MNHEY, CDR2 SMNVEV, per germline (reference sequence). Trimming left V 5 bases short and J 3 bases short, with 16 bases between. The CDR3 sequence is CASSLGTRQDTEAFF. The CDR3 coding sequence is TGTGCCAGCAGTCTTGGTACCCGACAGGACACTGAAGCTTTCTTT.

The sample holds a few counts of this clonotype. The chain is built from TRBV6-2 or TRBV6-3 and TRBJ1-1; D possibly corresponds to TRBD1 (6 bases). Germline V gene sequence: CDR1 MNHEY, CDR2 SVGEGT. V lost 0 bases and J lost 5, with 10 bases in between. The CDR3 totals 14 residues. The CDR3 nucleotides are TGTGCCAGCAGTTACTCGAAGAGGGGGACTGAAGCTTTCTTT. The encoded protein is CASSYSKRGTEAFF.

Many counts were recorded for this clonotype. This sequence joins TRBV19 and TRBJ1-2; D remains ambiguous. CDR3 length: 14 amino acids. V lost 3 bases to trimming and J lost 5 bases, with 13 bases between them. The V gene's germline CDR1 is LNHDA and CDR2 SQIVND (reference sequence). The CDR3 is CASSINPRTYGYTF. CDR3 DNA: TGTGCCAGTAGTATTAACCCGAGAACATATGGCTACACCTTC.

To note about this clonotype: Germline is not matched at one junction end, which may reflect a read error. V usage is TRBV20-1 and J usage is TRBJ2-7; either TRBD1 or TRBD2 may supply D (5 bases each). The CDR3 extends over 10 amino acids. Germline lookup yields CDR1 DFQATT and CDR2 SNEGSKA (reference sequence). The CDR3 bases are TGCAGTGTTCAGGTCGGGACCTTAAACTTC. Encoded protein: CSVQVGTLNF.

The chain combines TRBV28 with TRBJ2-2, with D unresolved. Per germline, CDR1 MDHEN and CDR2 SYDVKM. The V gene lost 5 bases and the J gene lost 7 bases, with 14 bases spanning the gap. The CDR3 contains 14 residues. The CDR3 DNA reads TGTGCCAGCAGTCGATATGCCTTAGGCGGGGAGCTGTTTTTT. Translating gives CASSRYALGGELFF.

The J gene is TRBJ1-1, the V gene TRBV12-3 or TRBV12-4; D gene ambiguous. The CDR3 has 13 amino acids. Trimming pared 7 bases from V and 0 bases from J, leaving 9 bases between. The CDR3 DNA reads TGTGCCAGCACCCGACAACTGAACACTGAAGCTTTCTTT. Its translation is CASTRQLNTEAFF.